This TCR beta chain is from a study of T cell responses to AZD1222 COVID-19 vaccine. This CDR3 is 14 amino acids long. Trimming stripped 3 bases from V and 2 bases from J, with 11 bases between. Germline V gives CDR1 KGHSH, CDR2 LQKENI. The repertoire was sequenced with immunoSEQ multiplex PCR; TCRdb's copy has only in-frame clones and lacks some. This table holds 99,000 or so clones, about 90% found once. This sequence originates from an adult in good health. This specimen consisted of peripheral blood, obtained on day 0 of AZD1222 vaccination. This chain joins TRBV18 and TRBJ2-7; D not certain. CDR3 nucleotides: TGTGCCAGCTCACCGGTTCAAAATGCCTACGAGCAGTACTTC. Translated: CASSPVQNAYEQYF.